A selection of T cell receptor beta chains follows, all from one sample in a study of graft-versus-host responses after intestinal transplantation. Profiled with immunoSEQ multiplex PCR; TCRdb holds only in-frame clones, not every one. The table includes 15,000 to 20,000 clones, over 75% detected once. The sample here was PBMCs, taken 14 days after transplant. The receptor source for this set is a human patient who received an intestinal transplant, so some T cells may come from the graft donor. The CDR3 runs from the conserved cysteine through the conserved F or W. D genes are given only for firm matches. Not every row has a clone size; where given, it reads once, few, many or a size class.

d_call,v_call,clone_size,j_call,cdr3_aa,cdr3_nt
TRBD1,TRBV2,-,TRBJ1-2,CASSENRGRPNYGYTF,TGTGCCAGCAGTGAAAACAGGGGGCGCCCGAACTATGGCTACACCTTC
-,TRBV27,-,TRBJ2-7,CASSTPGQLEQYF,TGTGCCAGCAGTACCCCGGGACAATTGGAGCAGTACTTC
TRBD1,TRBV19,-,TRBJ1-6,CASSPWGTGNSPLHF,TGTGCCAGTAGTCCCTGGGGGACAGGGAATTCACCCCTCCACTTT
TRBD1,TRBV5-1,-,TRBJ1-4,CASSGGTGREEKLFF,TGCGCCAGCAGCGGGGGGACAGGGAGAGAAGAAAAACTGTTTTTT
-,TRBV27,once,TRBJ2-7,CASSLSDLSYEQYF,TGTGCCAGCAGTTTAAGCGACCTATCCTACGAGCAGTACTTC
-,TRBV11-3,-,TRBJ2-3,CASSLGTGRGDTQYF,TGTGCCAGCAGCTTAGGGACAGGGAGGGGAGATACGCAGTATTTT
-,TRBV28,-,TRBJ2-2,CASSLRAGDTGELFF,TGTGCCAGCAGTCTTCGGGCAGGGGACACCGGGGAGCTGTTTTTT
-,TRBV4-3,-,TRBJ2-1,CASSPYQGNEQFF,TGCGCCAGCAGCCCATACCAGGGGAATGAGCAGTTCTTC
-,TRBV21-1,once,TRBJ2-2,CASSKGQRTGELFF,TGTGCCAGCAGCAAAGGCCAACGAACCGGGGAGCTGTTTTTT
-,TRBV27,-,TRBJ2-1,CASSLSLRHLYNEQFF,TGTGCCAGCAGCTTATCTTTGAGACATCTATACAATGAGCAGTTCTTC
TRBD1,TRBV6-1,-,TRBJ1-1,CASIWTGGTAEAFF,TGTGCCAGCATTTGGACAGGGGGCACCGCTGAAGCTTTCTTT
TRBD2,TRBV11-1,-,TRBJ2-7,CASRKTSDDVYEQYF,TGTGCCAGCAGAAAGACTAGCGACGATGTCTACGAGCAGTACTTC
TRBD1,TRBV5-4,-,TRBJ1-1,CASRPGTGNTEAFF,TGTGCCAGCAGGCCCGGGACAGGGAACACTGAAGCTTTCTTT
-,TRBV5-1,-,TRBJ1-6,CASSWDSYNSPLHF,TGCGCCAGCAGCTGGGACTCCTATAATTCACCCCTCCACTTT
-,TRBV28,-,TRBJ1-1,CASSLIGEINTEAFF,TGTGCCAGCAGTTTGATTGGGGAAATAAACACTGAAGCTTTCTTT
-,TRBV6-4,once,TRBJ2-7,CASSDGWDHSYEQYF,TGTGCCAGCAGTGACGGGTGGGACCATTCGTACGAGCAGTACTTC
TRBD1,TRBV5-1,-,TRBJ2-7,CASSNAWDSSYEQYF,TGCGCCAGCAGCAACGCCTGGGACAGCTCCTACGAGCAGTACTTC
-,TRBV5-1,-,TRBJ2-7,CASSLGEGSSYEQYF,TGCGCCAGCAGCTTGGGCGAAGGGAGCTCCTACGAGCAGTACTTC
TRBD1,TRBV9,once,TRBJ1-2,CASSTRTGGGYGYTF,TGTGCCAGCAGCACCCGGACAGGAGGAGGCTATGGCTACACCTTC
-,TRBV14,-,TRBJ2-3,CASSQLRTLSTDTQYF,TGTGCCAGCAGCCAGCTAAGGACCCTAAGCACAGATACGCAGTATTTT
-,TRBV4-2,-,TRBJ2-3,CASSQAGVLTDTQYF,TGTGCCAGCAGCCAAGCGGGAGTGCTCACAGATACGCAGTATTTT
-,TRBV5-1,few,TRBJ2-6,CASSLGGRASGANVLTF,TGCGCCAGCAGCTTGGGAGGACGGGCCTCTGGGGCCAACGTCCTGACTTTC
-,TRBV28,-,TRBJ2-1,CASSFQGAENEQFF,TGTGCCAGCAGTTTCCAGGGCGCTGAGAATGAGCAGTTCTTC
-,TRBV29-1,-,TRBJ1-1,CSVRDTEAFF,TGCAGCGTTCGGGACACTGAAGCTTTCTTT